This TCR beta chain was identified in a study of T-cell memory formation after mild COVID-19. In the study overall: Clusters of TCRs were largely donor specific.

Study outcomes and limitations: Day 15 to 85 contracting clones showed balanced CD4/CD8; later expanders leaned CD4+.

Sample barcodes and UMIs were carried by the TCR alpha and TCR beta cDNA libraries that 5'RACE generated with constant-segment primers. TCRdb recomputed calls from the 5' RACE reads with MiXCR, one row per CDR3 protein. The sample yields just under 550,000 distinct CDR3 sequences, roughly 21% seen once. The germline V gene encodes CDR1 SGDLS and CDR2 YYNGEE. J was trimmed by 1 base and V by 4 bases; bases with no gene match: 10. The CDR3 loop spans 16 amino acids. This clonotype was seen a handful of times. The target antigen is unknown. The sample was PBMCs or a T cell subset sorted from them (not recorded which). The receptor comes from an adult woman who had mild COVID-19 (a few samples of this study predate the infection). Cell type and time point are not known. V gene TRBV9 combines with J gene TRBJ2-7; 8 nucleotides align to TRBD1. The CDR3 spells CASSPRTGTGSYEQYF. CDR3 bases: TGTGCCAGCAGCCCAAGGACAGGGACTGGGTCCTACGAGCAGTACTTC.